The subject of this entry is one TCR beta chain. Trimming took 6 bases from V and 7 from J, leaving 28 bases between them. The V gene's germline CDR1 is SGHAT and CDR2 FQNNGV. This CDR3 spans 18 amino acids. These data belong to a study of OX40 agonist ivuxolimab in advanced cancers. Produced via immunoSEQ multiplex PCR; TCRdb's table is partial and in-frame only. This sample has 9,500 to 13,000 clones, with roughly 80% found just once. The V call is TRBV11-2, the J call TRBJ1-3; D is unclear. The starting material was CD4+ or CD8+ T cells sorted from blood, obtained in a trial of the OX40 agonist ivuxolimab. The TCR comes from an adult with an advanced solid tumor such as melanoma, head and neck, liver or kidney cancer. CDR3 nucleotide sequence: TGTGCCAGCAGGTTCCTGAGGTTTTCGGCGATCGAATTCAACACCATATATTTT. Protein sequence: CASRFLRFSAIEFNTIYF.